One sample yielded the 30 T cell receptor beta chains listed below, sequenced in a study of OX40 agonist ivuxolimab in advanced cancers. Only in-frame clones appear in the TCRdb table, and some are missing; sequencing was by immunoSEQ multiplex PCR. The sample yields around 50,000 clones, 80% to 90% seen once. The sequenced sample was CD4+ or CD8+ T cells sorted from blood, obtained in a trial of the OX40 agonist ivuxolimab. The receptors shown here come from an adult with an advanced solid tumor such as melanoma, head and neck, liver or kidney cancer.

This clone was counted a single time. The chain couples TRBV5-3 to TRBJ2-7; no firm D call. TRBV5-3 is known as an ORF, though its function is uncertain. The V and J ends lost 7 bases and 0 bases respectively, with 11 bases between them. CDR3 length: 13 amino acids. The chain's CDR3 is CAREHLSSYEQYF. CDR3 bases: TGTGCCAGAGAGCACCTCAGCTCCTACGAGCAGTACTTC.

J is TRBJ2-2 and V is TRBV18; 7 nucleotides match TRBD2. Germline V gives CDR1 KGHSH, CDR2 LQKENI. J lost 5 bases, V lost 2 bases, and 5 bases had no gene match. This CDR3 region has 15 residues. The CDR3 sequence: CASSPKAGSTGELFF. The CDR3 nucleotides read TGTGCCAGCTCACCAAAAGCGGGGTCAACCGGGGAGCTGTTTTTT.

This sequence joins TRBV2 and TRBJ1-5; D remains ambiguous. The CDR3 contains 13 residues. Trimming stripped 7 bases from V and 9 bases from J, with 16 bases between. Germline V CDR1 and CDR2: SNHLY, FYNNEI. CDR3 region: CASTSQVLGPQHF. The CDR3, as DNA: TGTGCCAGCACGTCCCAGGTCCTAGGGCCCCAGCATTTT. Full variable domain (outside the CDR3, taken from reference TRBV2 and TRBJ1-5): EPEVTQTPSHQVTQMGQEVILRCVPISNHLYFYWYRQILGQKVEFLVSFYNNEISEKSEIFDDQFSVERPDGSNFTLKIRSTKLEDSAMYFCASTSQVLGPQHFGDGTRLSIL.

This clone occurred a few times. J is TRBJ2-2 and V is TRBV13, with 11 bases identical to TRBD1. V lost 10 bases to trimming and J lost 3 bases; unmatched junction nucleotides: 4. The CDR3 contains 14 residues. Germline CDR1 and CDR2: PRHDT and FYEKMQ (reference sequence). CDR3 in DNA: TGTGCCACCGGACAGGGGGCGCACACCGGGGAGCTGTTTTTT. It yields the protein CATGQGAHTGELFF.

This clone was recorded only once. The chain couples TRBV6-5 to TRBJ2-7; D may be TRBD1 (7 bases). The CDR3 totals 15 residues. The ends were cut back, 7 bases at V and 6 bases at J, with 22 bases in the middle. Germline-derived CDR1 and CDR2 are MNHEY and SVGAGI. CDR3 sequence (DNA): TGTGCCAGCAAGCAGGGGGGCGAAATAAAGGGCGAGCAGTACTTC. Translating gives CASKQGGEIKGEQYF.

The chain couples TRBV13 to TRBJ1-1, with a possible D match to TRBD1 (6 bases). The CDR3 has 14 residues. Germline lookup yields CDR1 PRHDT and CDR2 FYEKMQ (reference sequence). V was cut by 5 bases and J by 6 bases, with 16 bases left in between. The CDR3 DNA sequence: TGTGCCAGCAGCCCAAGGAGGGGGGCTGCTGAAGCTTTCTTT. Translated, it gives CASSPRRGAAEAFF.

The CDR3 region is CASSLSWRGETEAFF. As DNA, the CDR3 is TGTGCCAGCAGTTTATCGTGGAGGGGGGAGACTGAAGCTTTCTTT. The chain is built from TRBV27 and TRBJ1-1, with D perhaps matching TRBD1 (6 bases). V lost 0 bases to trimming and J lost 5 bases, with 13 bases between them. This CDR3 spans 15 amino acids. Germline CDR1 is MNHEY and CDR2 is SMNVEV (reference sequence).

Relative to its sample, this clone is medium-sized (0.01 to 0.1%). CDR3 DNA: TGCGCCAGCAGCTTGGACTCACTAGGAATGGAGCAGTACTTC. Translating gives CASSLDSLGMEQYF. The V gene is TRBV5-1, the J gene TRBJ2-7; tentatively, D is TRBD2 (5 bases). The CDR3 consists of 14 residues. The V end was cut by 0 bases, the J end by 7 bases, with 14 bases between. CDR1 and CDR2 (germline): SGHRS, YFSETQ.

The V call is TRBV4-1, the J call TRBJ2-7, with 8 bases lining up with TRBD1. This CDR3 region has 16 residues. V lost 4 bases, J lost 0 bases, and 8 bases stayed unmatched. The germline V gene encodes CDR1 MGHRA and CDR2 YSYEKL. CDR3 amino acids: CASSRLQGADSYEQYF. The CDR3 DNA reads TGCGCCAGCAGCCGGCTTCAGGGGGCGGACTCCTACGAGCAGTACTTC.

The V and J genes are TRBV5-4 and TRBJ2-5; 14 nucleotides align to TRBD2. V was clipped by 4 bases and J by 4 bases; unmatched bases: 3. The CDR3 runs 15 residues. Germline CDR1 and CDR2: SGHNT and YYREEE (reference sequence). This CDR3 is CASSGGLAGVETQYF. The CDR3 DNA reads as TGTGCCAGCAGCGGGGGACTAGCGGGAGTAGAGACCCAGTACTTC.

This clone was found once. The gene calls are TRBV2 and TRBJ2-2; perhaps TRBD2 as D (6 bases). Trimming stripped 6 bases from V and 0 bases from J, with 8 bases between. This CDR3 has 14 residues. The germline V gene has CDR1 SNHLY and CDR2 FYNNEI. The DNA of the CDR3 is TGTGCCAGCAGGGGACTGGCGAACACCGGGGAGCTGTTTTTT. As protein: CASRGLANTGELFF.

This clone showed up just a few times. J is TRBJ2-7 and V is TRBV11-2, with D perhaps matching TRBD1 or TRBD2 (5 bases each). Germline CDR1 SGHAT, CDR2 FQNNGV. Trimming stripped 6 bases from V and 2 bases from J, with 17 bases between. CDR3 length equals 15 residues. The CDR3 DNA sequence: TGTGCCAGCAGGGGGCCGGGACGCAGAACCTACGAGCAGTACTTC. Its translation is CASRGPGRRTYEQYF.

The chain joins TRBV6-1 to TRBJ1-2, with 8 bases fitting TRBD1. This CDR3 is 14 amino acids long. The germline CDR1 and CDR2 sequences are MNHNS and SASEGT. The trim removed 3 bases at V and 8 bases at J, leaving 8 bases unmatched. The CDR3 DNA is TGTGCCAGCAGTGATCAGGGGGCGGCTTTCGGCTACACCTTC. Its protein product is CASSDQGAAFGYTF.

This rearrangement joins TRBV10-3 to TRBJ2-1, with 13 nucleotides matching TRBD2. Germline lookup yields CDR1 ENHRY and CDR2 SYGVKD. The V segment lost 3 bases and the J segment 9 bases; nucleotides outside the gene matches: 2. This CDR3 is 14 amino acids long. CDR3 DNA: TGTGCCATCAGTGAAGGGACTAGCGGGACTGAGCAGTTCTTC. Translated, it gives CAISEGTSGTEQFF.

The J gene is TRBJ2-7, the V gene TRBV2; TRBD1 matches 9 bases. V lost 4 bases and J lost 5; bases outside the gene matches: 6. The CDR3 length is 14 residues. Germline CDR1 reads SNHLY; CDR2 reads FYNNEI. The CDR3 nucleotides read TGTGCCAGCAGTGCCGGGACAGGGATAAACGAGCAGTACTTC. This encodes CASSAGTGINEQYF.

CDR3 nucleotides: TGCGCCAGCAGCCTGGACAGGGGGCAAGATGGCTACACCTTC. Its protein is CASSLDRGQDGYTF. The gene calls are TRBV5-1 and TRBJ1-2, with 11 bases lining up with TRBD1. CDR3 length: 14 amino acids. The J segment lost 6 bases and the V segment lost 4 bases, leaving 5 bases of the junction unmatched. The germline V gene encodes CDR1 SGHRS and CDR2 YFSETQ.

This sequence joins TRBV5-1 and TRBJ2-7; the D gene is possibly TRBD1 (6 bases). The ends were cut back, 1 base at V and 3 bases at J, with 8 bases in the middle. Per the germline V gene, CDR1 is SGHRS and CDR2 is YFSETQ. The CDR3 covers 13 residues. The CDR3 sequence is CASSLRTDYEQYF. The CDR3 DNA follows: TGCGCCAGCAGCTTGCGGACAGACTACGAGCAGTACTTC.

CDR3 sequence reads: CASFLAGGTNTEAFF. The CDR3 nucleotides are TGTGCCAGCTTTTTGGCAGGGGGGACGAACACTGAAGCTTTCTTT. This chain uses TRBV28 with TRBJ1-1; TRBD1 aligns across 7 bases. The germline gives CDR1 MDHEN, CDR2 SYDVKM. This CDR3 has 15 amino acids. V trimming: 8 bases; J trimming: 1 base; junction bases outside the gene matches: 10.

The chain recombines TRBV10-3 with TRBJ2-5, with D perhaps being TRBD1 or TRBD2 (5 bases each). Germline CDR1 reads ENHRY; CDR2 reads SYGVKD. With 5 bases removed from V and 3 bases from J, the gap between germline ends came to 13 bases. The CDR3 runs 14 residues. The CDR3 nucleotides read TGTGCCATCAGTCGGGGCGGAATTGAAGAGACCCAGTACTTC. The encoded protein is CAISRGGIEETQYF.

The chain joins TRBV25-1 to TRBJ1-6, with D hard to call. Trimming took 5 bases from V and 5 from J, leaving 4 bases between them. Germline CDR1 and CDR2: MGHDK and SYGVNS. This CDR3 spans 12 amino acids. The CDR3 here is CASSLHNSPLHF. CDR3 coding DNA: TGTGCCAGCAGTCTTCATAATTCACCCCTCCACTTT.

This chain links TRBV11-2 with TRBJ1-4; D is undetermined. Germline V CDR1 and CDR2: SGHAT, FQNNGV. V lost 5 bases, J lost 0 bases, and 13 bases lay in between. This CDR3 has 16 amino acids. The CDR3 loop reads CASSALGLATNEKLFF. CDR3 sequence (DNA): TGTGCCAGCAGCGCCTTAGGGCTTGCAACTAATGAAAAACTGTTTTTT.

J is TRBJ2-1 and V is TRBV7-9; the match to TRBD1 covers 7 bases. This CDR3 is built from 14 residues. V trimming: 5 bases; J trimming: 7 bases; junction bases outside the gene matches: 8. Germline CDR1 reads SEHNR; CDR2 reads FQNEAQ (reference sequence). The CDR3 region is CASSTRTGWNEQFF. For the CDR3, the DNA is TGTGCCAGCAGCACCCGGACAGGATGGAATGAGCAGTTCTTC.

The chain combines TRBV28 with TRBJ2-3, with D possibly matching TRBD1 (6 bases). Germline lookup yields CDR1 MDHEN and CDR2 SYDVKM. Trimming took 5 bases from V and 8 from J, leaving 11 bases between them. This CDR3 has 12 amino acids. The chain's CDR3 is CASSQQGPTQYF. The CDR3 DNA follows: TGTGCCAGCAGTCAACAGGGTCCTACGCAGTATTTT.

On this clone itself: Sequence at one end of the junction differs from germline and may be a read error. This chain joins TRBV28 and TRBJ2-1; D is uncertain. In germline, CDR1 is MDHEN, CDR2 SYDVKM. This CDR3 region has 17 residues. The CDR3: CASRLSPPRRSYNEQFF. The CDR3 region has the DNA TGTGCCAGCAGGTTATCCCCTCCTCGCCGCTCCTACAATGAGCAGTTCTTC.

The count of this clone is one. This rearrangement joins TRBV15 to TRBJ2-1, with D perhaps TRBD1 or TRBD2 (6 bases each). The CDR3 extends over 19 amino acids. Germline CDR1 reads LNHNV; CDR2 reads YYDKDF (reference sequence). V lost 1 base and J 3 bases, leaving 22 bases between the germline ends. The CDR3 nucleotides read TGTGCCACCAGCAGAGGGGGGGATTCCCGGGACAACAGCTACAATGAGCAGTTCTTC. Translating gives CATSRGGDSRDNSYNEQFF.

The chain links TRBV28 to TRBJ2-5; tentative D call: TRBD1 (6 bases). Germline CDR1 reads MDHEN; CDR2 reads SYDVKM. V lost 2 bases to trimming and J lost 7 bases, with 11 bases between them. This CDR3 contains 13 residues. CDR3 sequence (DNA): TGTGCCAGCAGTTTAACAGGGCGCGGGACCCAGTACTTC. This gives the protein CASSLTGRGTQYF. Using reference TRBV28 and TRBJ2-5 for the parts outside the CDR3, the full variable domain is DVKVTQSSRYLVKRTGEKVFLECVQDMDHENMFWYRQDPGLGLRLIYFSYDVKMKEKGDIPEGYSVSREKKERFSLILESASTNQTSMYLCASSLTGRGTQYFGPGTRLLVL.

Points on this clone: It is unclear where the CDR3 begins or ends on the DNA, so no DNA is shown, and the CDR3 is as TCRdb lists it. The chain carries TRBV10-2 and TRBJ2-2. 12 amino acids form the CDR3, both terminal residues included. Per germline, CDR1 WSHSY and CDR2 SAAADI. The CDR3 loop reads CASRFGAGELFF.

This rearrangement joins TRBV7-9 to TRBJ2-7; TRBD1 agrees at 7 bases. Germline V gene data show CDR1 as SEHNR and CDR2 as FQNEAQ (reference sequence). The CDR3 is 14 amino acids. The trim removed 5 bases at V and 0 bases at J, leaving 4 bases unmatched. Here the CDR3 DNA reads TGTGCCAGCAGCCAAGGACAGGCCTCCTACGAGCAGTACTTC. Translation: CASSQGQASYEQYF.

The V call is TRBV30, the J call TRBJ1-2; TRBD1 matches at 7 bases. Germline values: CDR1 GTSNPN, CDR2 SVGIG (reference sequence). V was clipped by 4 bases and J by 4 bases; unmatched bases: 3. This CDR3 has 12 residues. CDR3 amino acids: CAWTGQRYGYTF. Written as DNA, the CDR3 is TGTGCCTGGACGGGACAGCGCTATGGCTACACCTTC.

This chain uses TRBV28 with TRBJ2-1, with TRBD2 as a possible D gene (5 bases). V gave up 8 bases and J gave up 7 bases, with 12 bases separating them. CDR1 is MDHEN, CDR2 SYDVKM, per germline. The CDR3 consists of 12 residues. Here the CDR3 reads CASSESGNEQFF. In nucleotides, the CDR3 is TGTGCCAGCTCCGAGTCGGGGAATGAGCAGTTCTTC.